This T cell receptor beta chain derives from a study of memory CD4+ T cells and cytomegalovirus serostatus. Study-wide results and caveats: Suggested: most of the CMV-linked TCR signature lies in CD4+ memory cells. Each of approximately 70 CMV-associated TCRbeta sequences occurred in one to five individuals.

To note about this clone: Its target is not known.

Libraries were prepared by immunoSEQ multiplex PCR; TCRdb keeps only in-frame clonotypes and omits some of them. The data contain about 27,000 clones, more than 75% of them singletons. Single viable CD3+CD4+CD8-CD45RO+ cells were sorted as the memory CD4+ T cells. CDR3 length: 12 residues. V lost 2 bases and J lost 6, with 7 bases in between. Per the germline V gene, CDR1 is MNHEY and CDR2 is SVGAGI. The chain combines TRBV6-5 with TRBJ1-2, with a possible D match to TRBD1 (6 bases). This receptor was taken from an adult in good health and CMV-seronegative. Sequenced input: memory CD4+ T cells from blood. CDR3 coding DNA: TGTGCCAGCAGTTACAGGACAGATGGCTACACCTTC. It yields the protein CASSYRTDGYTF.